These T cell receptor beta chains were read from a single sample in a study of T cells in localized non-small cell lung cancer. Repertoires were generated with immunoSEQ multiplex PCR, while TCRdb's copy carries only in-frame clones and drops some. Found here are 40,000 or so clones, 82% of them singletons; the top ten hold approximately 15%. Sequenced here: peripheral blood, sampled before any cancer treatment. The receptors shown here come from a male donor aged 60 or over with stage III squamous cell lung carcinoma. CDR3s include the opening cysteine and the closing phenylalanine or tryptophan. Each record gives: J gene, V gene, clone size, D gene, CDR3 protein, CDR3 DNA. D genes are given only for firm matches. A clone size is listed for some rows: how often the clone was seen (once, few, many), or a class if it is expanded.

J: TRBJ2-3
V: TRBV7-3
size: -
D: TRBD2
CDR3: CASSLNGGASDTQYF
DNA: TGTGCCAGCAGCTTAAACGGGGGGGCCTCAGATACGCAGTATTTT

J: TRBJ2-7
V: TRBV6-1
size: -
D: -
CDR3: CASSEVGQKQYF
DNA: TGTGCCAGCAGTGAAGTAGGACAGAAGCAGTACTTC

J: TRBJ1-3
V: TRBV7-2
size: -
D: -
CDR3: CASSWTDPGNTIYF
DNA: TGTGCCAGCAGCTGGACAGACCCTGGAAACACCATATATTTT

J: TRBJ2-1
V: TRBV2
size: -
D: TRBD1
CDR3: CATGTGRYNEQFF
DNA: TGTGCCACCGGGACAGGGCGTTACAATGAGCAGTTCTTC

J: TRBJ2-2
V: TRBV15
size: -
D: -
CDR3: CATSRVTGELFF
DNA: TGTGCCACCAGCAGAGTAACCGGGGAGCTGTTTTTT

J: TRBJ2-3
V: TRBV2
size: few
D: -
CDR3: CASMEASTDTQYF
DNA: TGTGCCAGCATGGAAGCTAGCACAGATACGCAGTATTTT

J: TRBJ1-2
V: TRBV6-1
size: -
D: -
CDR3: CASSRTDNYGYTF
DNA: TGTGCCAGCAGCCGGACGGATAACTATGGCTACACCTTC

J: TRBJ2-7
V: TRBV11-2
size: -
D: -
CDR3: CASSLQLSYEQYF
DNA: TGTGCCAGCAGCTTACAACTGTCCTACGAGCAGTACTTC

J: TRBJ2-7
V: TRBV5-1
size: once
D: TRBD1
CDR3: CASSLEGAGEQYF
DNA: TGCGCCAGCAGCTTGGAGGGGGCTGGCGAGCAGTACTTC

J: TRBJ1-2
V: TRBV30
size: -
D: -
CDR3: CAWSVEQGYSGYTF
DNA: TGTGCCTGGAGTGTGGAACAGGGATACTCTGGCTACACCTTC

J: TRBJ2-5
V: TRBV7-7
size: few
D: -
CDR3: CASSLPGGETQYF
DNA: TGTGCCAGCAGCTTACCCGGGGGAGAGACCCAGTACTTC

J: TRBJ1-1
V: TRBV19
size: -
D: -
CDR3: CASSIGANTEAFF
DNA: TGTGCCAGTAGTATAGGGGCGAACACTGAAGCTTTCTTT

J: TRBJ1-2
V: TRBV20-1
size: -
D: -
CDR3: CSASIGAGYTF
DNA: TGCAGTGCTAGTATAGGGGCCGGCTACACCTTC

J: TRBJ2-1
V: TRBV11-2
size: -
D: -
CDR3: CASSSTRSRREDNEQFF
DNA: TGTGCCAGCAGCTCCACGAGGTCGCGACGGGAAGACAATGAGCAGTTCTTC

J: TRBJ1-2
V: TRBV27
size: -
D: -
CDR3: CASSFRQGIGGYTF
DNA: TGTGCCAGCAGTTTTCGGCAGGGGATTGGTGGCTACACCTTC

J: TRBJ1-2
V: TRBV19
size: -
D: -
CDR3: CASIARPPSYGYTF
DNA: TGTGCCAGTATTGCGAGGCCGCCGTCGTATGGCTACACCTTC

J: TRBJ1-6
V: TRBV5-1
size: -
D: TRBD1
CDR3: CASSLRPPGQADNSPLHF
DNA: TGCGCCAGCAGCTTACGACCCCCAGGACAGGCGGATAATTCACCCCTCCACTTT

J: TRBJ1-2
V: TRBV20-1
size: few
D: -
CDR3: CSLTTGSGYTF
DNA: TGCAGTCTTACTACCGGGAGCGGCTACACCTTC

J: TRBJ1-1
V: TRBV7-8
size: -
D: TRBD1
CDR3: CASSSLDRGRTEAFF
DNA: TGTGCCAGCAGCTCCCTGGACAGGGGTCGCACTGAAGCTTTCTTT

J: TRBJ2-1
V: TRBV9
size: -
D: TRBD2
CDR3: CASSVAAGGLGEQFF
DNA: TGTGCCAGCAGCGTAGCAGCGGGGGGGCTAGGGGAGCAGTTCTTC

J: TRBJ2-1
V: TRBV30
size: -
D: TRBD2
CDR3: CAWSVELADNEQFF
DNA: TGTGCCTGGAGTGTGGAACTAGCGGACAATGAGCAGTTCTTC

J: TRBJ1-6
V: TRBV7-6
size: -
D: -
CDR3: CASSHSGAGSSYNSPLHF
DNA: TGTGCCAGCAGCCATTCGGGAGCAGGGAGCTCCTATAATTCACCCCTCCACTTT

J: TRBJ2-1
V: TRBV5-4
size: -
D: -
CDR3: CASSTRSGSSYNEQFF
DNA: TGTGCCAGCAGCACGCGGTCGGGAAGCTCCTACAATGAGCAGTTCTTC

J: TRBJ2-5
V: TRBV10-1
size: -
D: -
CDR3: CASSPRDQETQYF
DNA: TGCGCCAGCAGTCCGAGGGACCAAGAGACCCAGTACTTC

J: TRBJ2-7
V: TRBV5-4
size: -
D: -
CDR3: CASSWGGQREQYF
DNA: TGTGCCAGCAGCTGGGGGGGGCAGAGGGAGCAGTACTTC

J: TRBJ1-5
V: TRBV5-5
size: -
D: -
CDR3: CASSLESGWSNQPQHF
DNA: TGTGCCAGCAGCTTGGAGTCAGGGTGGAGCAATCAGCCCCAGCATTTT

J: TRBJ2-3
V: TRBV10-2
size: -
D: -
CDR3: CASSEYTDTQYF
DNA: TGCGCCAGCAGTGAGTACACAGATACGCAGTATTTT

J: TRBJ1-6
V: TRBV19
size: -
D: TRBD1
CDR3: CASGHRQGLDSPLHF
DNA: TGTGCCAGTGGGCATAGACAGGGCCTCGATTCACCCCTCCACTTT

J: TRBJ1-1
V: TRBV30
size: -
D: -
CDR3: CAWSSGLEAFF
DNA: TGTGCCTGGAGTTCGGGCCTTGAAGCTTTCTTT

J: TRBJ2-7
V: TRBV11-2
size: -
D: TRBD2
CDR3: CASSSPGLAGLYEQYF
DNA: TGTGCCAGCAGCTCTCCAGGACTAGCGGGGCTCTACGAGCAGTACTTC

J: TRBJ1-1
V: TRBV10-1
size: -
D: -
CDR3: CASSESAPEAFF
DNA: TGCGCCAGCAGTGAATCAGCCCCTGAAGCTTTCTTT

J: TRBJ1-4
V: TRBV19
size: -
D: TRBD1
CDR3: CASGPSGGDEKLFF
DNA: TGTGCCAGTGGACCCTCAGGGGGTGATGAAAAACTGTTTTTT

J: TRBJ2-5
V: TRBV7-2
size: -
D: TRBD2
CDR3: CASRDQGSSGGMKTQYF
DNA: TGTGCCAGCAGGGATCAAGGGTCTAGCGGGGGGATGAAGACCCAGTACTTC

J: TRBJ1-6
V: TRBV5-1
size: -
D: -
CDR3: CASSLGGGGAPLHF
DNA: TGCGCCAGCAGCTTGGGGGGCGGGGGGGCACCCCTCCACTTT

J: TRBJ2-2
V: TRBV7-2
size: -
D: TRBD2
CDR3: CASSSAGPNTGELFF
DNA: TGTGCCAGCAGCTCAGCGGGGCCGAACACCGGGGAGCTGTTTTTT

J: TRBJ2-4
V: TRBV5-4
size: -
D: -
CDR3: CASSLATGLAKNIQYF
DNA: TGTGCCAGCAGCTTGGCAACAGGATTAGCCAAAAACATTCAGTACTTC

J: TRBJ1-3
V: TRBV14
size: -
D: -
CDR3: CASQGQGSGNTIYF
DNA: TGTGCCAGCCAAGGACAAGGCTCTGGAAACACCATATATTTT

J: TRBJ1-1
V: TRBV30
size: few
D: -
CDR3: CAWSVQTVTEAFF
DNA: TGTGCCTGGAGTGTTCAGACAGTCACTGAAGCTTTCTTT

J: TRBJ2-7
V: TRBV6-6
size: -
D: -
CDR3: CASSYSRVPTYEQYF
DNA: TGTGCCAGCAGTTACTCTAGGGTACCAACCTACGAGCAGTACTTC

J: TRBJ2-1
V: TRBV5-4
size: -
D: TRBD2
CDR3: CASSPDTSGPYNEQFF
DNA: TGTGCCAGCAGCCCGGACACTAGCGGCCCCTACAATGAGCAGTTCTTC

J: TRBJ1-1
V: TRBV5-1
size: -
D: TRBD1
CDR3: CASSPSPRQGGTEAFF
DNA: TGCGCCAGCAGCCCCTCCCCGAGACAGGGCGGCACTGAAGCTTTCTTT

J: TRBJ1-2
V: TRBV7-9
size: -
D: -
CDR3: CASSLDGRVDYGYTF
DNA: TGTGCCAGCAGCTTAGATGGCAGGGTAGACTATGGCTACACCTTC

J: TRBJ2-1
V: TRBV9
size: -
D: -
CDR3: CASSPTLGLPAQFF
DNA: TGTGCCAGCAGCCCCACGCTGGGACTCCCCGCGCAGTTCTTC

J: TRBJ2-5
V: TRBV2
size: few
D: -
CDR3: CASSEEETQYF
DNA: TGTGCCAGCAGTGAAGAAGAGACCCAGTACTTC

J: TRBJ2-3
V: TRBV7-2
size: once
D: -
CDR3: CASSPGQTDTQYF
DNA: TGTGCCAGCAGCCCGGGACAAACAGATACGCAGTATTTT

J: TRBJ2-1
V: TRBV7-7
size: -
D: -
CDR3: CASSLGSNPYNEQFF
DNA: TGTGCCAGCAGCTTAGGGTCCAACCCTTACAATGAGCAGTTCTTC

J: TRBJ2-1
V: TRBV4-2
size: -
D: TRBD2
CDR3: CASSQGEVAGLYNEQFF
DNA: TGTGCCAGCAGCCAAGGGGAGGTAGCGGGGCTCTACAATGAGCAGTTCTTC

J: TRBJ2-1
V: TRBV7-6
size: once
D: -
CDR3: CASSLVAGRYNEQFF
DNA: TGTGCCAGCAGCTTAGTGGCGGGTCGCTACAATGAGCAGTTCTTC